The 16 T cell receptor beta chains in this list originate from one sample, sequenced in a study of cytomegalovirus exposure and HLA in healthy donors. Use of 60 Vbeta and 13 Jbeta primers characterized the PCR. Repertoires were generated with immunoSEQ multiplex PCR, while TCRdb's copy carries only in-frame clones and drops some. The data contain hundreds of thousands of clones, approximately 82% of them singletons. The sequenced sample consisted of PBMCs. Receptors were obtained from a male donor in good health and CMV-seronegative.

The rearrangement links TRBV27 to TRBJ1-2; possible D gene TRBD1, 6 bases. This CDR3 contains 13 residues. Trimming removed 2 bases at V and 6 bases at J, with 10 bases between. CDR1 and CDR2 (germline): MNHEY, SMNVEV (reference sequence). CDR3 in amino acids: CASSLAAGDGYTF. In nucleotides, the CDR3 is TGTGCCAGCAGTTTAGCGGCAGGGGATGGCTACACCTTC.

This chain connects TRBV7-9 to TRBJ1-3, with 9 bases lining up with TRBD1. V dropped 2 bases and J dropped 3; count of bases not matched to a gene: 11. There are 18 residues in the CDR3. Germline assignment: CDR1 SEHNR and CDR2 FQNEAQ (reference sequence). The CDR3 DNA reads TGTGCCAGCAGCTTACTAGGGCCGGGACAGGGTGATGGAAACACCATATATTTT. Amino acid sequence: CASSLLGPGQGDGNTIYF.

J is TRBJ2-2 and V is TRBV25-1; possibly TRBD1 for D (6 bases). This CDR3 has 14 residues. V was shortened by 5 bases and J by 7 bases, with 14 bases between the two germline ends. The germline CDR1 and CDR2 sequences are MGHDK and SYGVNS. CDR3 nucleotide sequence: TGTGCCAGCAGTCTCCCTGGGACATTCGGGGAGCTGTTTTTT. It specifies CASSLPGTFGELFF. The full variable domain, rest sourced from reference TRBV25-1 and TRBJ2-2, is EADIYQTPRYLVIGTGKKITLECSQTMGHDKMYWYQQDPGMELHLIHYSYGVNSTEKGDLSSESTVSRIRTEHFPLTLESARPSHTSQYLCASSLPGTFGELFFGEGSRLTVL.

J is TRBJ1-1 and V is TRBV19, with a tentative D call TRBD1 (6 bases). Germline V lookup: CDR1 LNHDA, CDR2 SQIVND (reference sequence). This CDR3 has 12 amino acids. Trimming removed 5 bases at V and 5 bases at J, with 9 bases between. The CDR3 region has the DNA TGTGCCAGTAGTTCCCAGGGGACTGAAGCTTTCTTT. Amino acids: CASSSQGTEAFF.

The gene calls are TRBV19 and TRBJ1-1; D is unresolved. Trimming cost V 7 bases and J 8 bases, with 11 bases left between them. CDR1 and CDR2 (germline): LNHDA, SQIVND (reference sequence). The CDR3 consists of 11 residues. The CDR3 DNA is TGTGCCAGTACCAAGACTGGGGAAGCTTTCTTT. Translated: CASTKTGEAFF. Complete variable domain (other parts from reference TRBV19 and TRBJ1-1): DGGITQSPKYLFRKEGQNVTLSCEQNLNHDAMYWYRQDPGQGLRLIYYSQIVNDFQKGDIAEGYSVSREKKESFPLTVTSAQKNPTAFYLCASTKTGEAFFGQGTRLTVV.

The V and J genes are TRBV6-1 and TRBJ1-4; tentatively, D is TRBD1 (5 bases). Trimming left V 0 bases short and J 7 bases short, with 15 bases between. CDR3 length equals 16 residues. CDR1 and CDR2 from the germline V gene are MNHNS and SASEGT. CDR3 in amino acids: CASSEALFQGGEKLFF. The CDR3 DNA follows: TGTGCCAGCAGTGAAGCGCTTTTCCAGGGCGGTGAAAAACTGTTTTTT.

With regard to this clone: Other DNA sequences from this sample encode an identical CDR3 as well. The chain employs TRBV6-4 and TRBJ2-1, with 9 bases that match TRBD2. Unmatched junction bases numbered 12, after V lost 6 bases and J lost 9 bases. This CDR3 comprises 15 residues. Germline V gene sequence: CDR1 MRHNA, CDR2 SNTAGT. In DNA form, the CDR3 reads TGTGCCAGCAGCGAGGTTGCGGGAGGGTCTGGTGAGCAGTTCTTC. It encodes CASSEVAGGSGEQFF.

This rearrangement joins TRBV7-9 to TRBJ2-1; 8 nucleotides match TRBD1. The trim removed 5 bases at V and 7 bases at J, leaving 10 bases unmatched. Germline V gives CDR1 SEHNR, CDR2 FQNEAQ (reference sequence). This CDR3 has 15 residues. CDR3 residues: CASSLYTGGKNEQFF. DNA for the CDR3: TGTGCCAGCAGCCTGTATACAGGGGGAAAGAATGAGCAGTTCTTC.

The chain combines TRBV19 with TRBJ2-6; 7 bases match TRBD1. The CDR3 is 16 residues long. V trimming: 5 bases; J trimming: 1 base; junction bases outside the gene matches: 5. Germline V gives CDR1 LNHDA, CDR2 SQIVND (reference sequence). CDR3 coding DNA: TGTGCCAGTAGTCCACGACAGGGATCTGGGGCCAACGTCCTGACTTTC. It is translated as CASSPRQGSGANVLTF.

This sequence joins TRBV6-1 and TRBJ2-1; TRBD2 agrees at 10 bases. The CDR3 is made up of 15 amino acids. Trimming at V came to 5 bases and at J to 7 bases, leaving 8 bases not matched to a gene. Germline V gene data show CDR1 as MNHNS and CDR2 as SASEGT. The CDR3 here is CASSRLAGDQNEQFF. CDR3 nucleotides: TGTGCCAGCAGTAGGCTAGCGGGAGACCAGAATGAGCAGTTCTTC.

The chain joins TRBV5-1 to TRBJ2-7, with no clear D. Germline V gene data show CDR1 as SGHRS and CDR2 as YFSETQ. The CDR3 has 14 amino acids. Trimming stripped 2 bases from V and 4 bases from J, with 13 bases between. The CDR3 region has the DNA TGCGCCAGCAGCTTCCAGGCGTCTGATTACGAGCAGTACTTC. Its protein product is CASSFQASDYEQYF. Full variable domain (rest looked up from reference TRBV5-1 and TRBJ2-7): KAGVTQTPRYLIKTRGQQVTLSCSPISGHRSVSWYQQTPGQGLQFLFEYFSETQRNKGNFPGRFSGRQFSNSRSEMNVSTLELGDSALYLCASSFQASDYEQYFGPGTRLTVT.

CDR3 in DNA: TGCAGCGCCGCCCAGGACTCAAGCAATCAGCCCCAGCATTTT. This sequence encodes CSAAQDSSNQPQHF. The chain employs TRBV29-1 and TRBJ1-5; D gene unclear. The ends were cut back, 7 bases at V and 1 base at J, with 14 bases in the middle. The CDR3 runs to 14 residues. Germline V gives CDR1 SQVTM, CDR2 ANQGSEA.

The V and J genes are TRBV10-2 and TRBJ2-5; D not certain. Trimming pared 3 bases from V and 6 bases from J, leaving 20 bases between. The CDR3 covers 16 residues. CDR1 and CDR2 (germline): WSHSY, SAAADI. The chain's CDR3 is CASSEFGAPTIKTQYF. As DNA, the CDR3 is TGCGCCAGCAGTGAATTCGGAGCGCCAACAATTAAGACCCAGTACTTC.

V and J are TRBV5-1 and TRBJ2-3, with TRBD1 identical over 8 bases. Per germline, CDR1 SGHRS and CDR2 YFSETQ. Trimming at V came to 7 bases and at J to 1 base, leaving 5 bases not matched to a gene. The CDR3 spans 14 residues. The CDR3 bases are TGCGCCAGCGCGGTGGGACAGGGCACAGATACGCAGTATTTT. Translation gives CASAVGQGTDTQYF.

The chain carries TRBV5-4 and TRBJ2-7; TRBD2 matches at 8 bases. V trimming: 2 bases; J trimming: 6 bases; junction bases outside the gene matches: 10. The CDR3 totals 15 residues. The germline gives CDR1 SGHNT, CDR2 YYREEE (reference sequence). CDR3 in amino acids: CASSFVAGGSLEQYF. The CDR3 nucleotides read TGTGCCAGCAGCTTCGTCGCGGGAGGATCCCTCGAGCAGTACTTC.

This chain joins TRBV11-2 and TRBJ1-3; D unclear. CDR3 length: 16 residues. Germline loops: CDR1 SGHAT, CDR2 FQNNGV. Trimming pared 5 bases from V and 4 bases from J, leaving 18 bases between. The CDR3 is CASSPSDAAGGNTIYF. The CDR3 bases are TGTGCCAGCAGCCCTTCGGACGCGGCGGGGGGAAACACCATATATTTT.